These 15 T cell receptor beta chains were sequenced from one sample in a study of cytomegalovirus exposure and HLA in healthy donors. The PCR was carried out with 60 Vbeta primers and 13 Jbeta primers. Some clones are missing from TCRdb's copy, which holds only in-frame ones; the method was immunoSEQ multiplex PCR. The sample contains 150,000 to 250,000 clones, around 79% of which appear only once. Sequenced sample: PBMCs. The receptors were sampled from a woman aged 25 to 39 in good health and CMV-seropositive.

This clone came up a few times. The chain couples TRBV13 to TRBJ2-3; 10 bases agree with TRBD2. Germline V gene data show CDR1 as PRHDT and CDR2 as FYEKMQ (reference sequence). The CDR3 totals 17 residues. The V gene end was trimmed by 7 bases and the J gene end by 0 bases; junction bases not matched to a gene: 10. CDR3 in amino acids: CASTPSLAGVSTDTQYF. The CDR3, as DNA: TGTGCCAGCACCCCATCTCTAGCGGGGGTTAGCACAGATACGCAGTATTTT.

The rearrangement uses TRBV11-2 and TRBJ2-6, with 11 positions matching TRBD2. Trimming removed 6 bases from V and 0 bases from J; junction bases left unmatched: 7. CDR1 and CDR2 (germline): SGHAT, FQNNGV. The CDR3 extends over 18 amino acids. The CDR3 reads CASRKPGTSGSGANVLTF. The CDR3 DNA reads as TGTGCCAGCAGGAAACCTGGGACTAGCGGCTCTGGGGCCAACGTCCTGACTTTC.

This CDR3 reads CASSPGTGAAYTF. DNA for the CDR3: TGTGCCAGCAGTCCCGGGACAGGGGCTGCCTACACCTTC. This chain joins TRBV7-6 and TRBJ1-2; 10 positions agree with TRBD1. The CDR3 has 13 amino acids. J was trimmed by 10 bases and V by 6 bases; bases with no gene match: 8. In germline, CDR1 is SGHVS, CDR2 FNYEAQ.

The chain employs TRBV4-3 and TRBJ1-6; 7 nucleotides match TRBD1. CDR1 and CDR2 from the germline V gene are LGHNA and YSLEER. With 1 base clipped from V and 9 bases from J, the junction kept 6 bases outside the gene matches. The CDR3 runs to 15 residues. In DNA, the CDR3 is TGCGCCAGCAGCCAAGCTATCCAGGGGGGTTCACCCCTCCACTTT. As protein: CASSQAIQGGSPLHF.

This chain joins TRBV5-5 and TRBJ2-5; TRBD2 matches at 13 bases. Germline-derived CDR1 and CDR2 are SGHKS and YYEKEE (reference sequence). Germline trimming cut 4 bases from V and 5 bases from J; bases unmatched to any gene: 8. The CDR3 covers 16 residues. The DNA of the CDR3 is TGTGCCAGCAGCCTGCACGGGACTAGCGGGATGGAGACCCAGTACTTC. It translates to CASSLHGTSGMETQYF.

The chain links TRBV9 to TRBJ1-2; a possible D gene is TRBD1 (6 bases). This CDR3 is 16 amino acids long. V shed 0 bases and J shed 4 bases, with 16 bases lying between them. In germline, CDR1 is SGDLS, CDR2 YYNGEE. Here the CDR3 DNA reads TGTGCCAGCAGCGTAGATAGAGGACAGCTGAGCTATGGCTACACCTTC. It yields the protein CASSVDRGQLSYGYTF.

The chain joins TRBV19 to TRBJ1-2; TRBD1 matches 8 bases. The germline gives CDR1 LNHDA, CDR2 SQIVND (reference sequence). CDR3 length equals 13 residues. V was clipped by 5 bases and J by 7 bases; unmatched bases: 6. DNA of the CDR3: TGTGCCAGTAGTCCTGGACAGGGTGCTGGCTACACCTTC. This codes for CASSPGQGAGYTF.

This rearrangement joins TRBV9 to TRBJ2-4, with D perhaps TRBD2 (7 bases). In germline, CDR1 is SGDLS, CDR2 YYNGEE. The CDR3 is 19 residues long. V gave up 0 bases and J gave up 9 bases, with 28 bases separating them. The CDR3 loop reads CASSVGSGGQGPRLPIQYF. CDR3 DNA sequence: TGTGCCAGCAGCGTAGGATCGGGGGGCCAGGGCCCTCGACTTCCCATTCAGTACTTC.

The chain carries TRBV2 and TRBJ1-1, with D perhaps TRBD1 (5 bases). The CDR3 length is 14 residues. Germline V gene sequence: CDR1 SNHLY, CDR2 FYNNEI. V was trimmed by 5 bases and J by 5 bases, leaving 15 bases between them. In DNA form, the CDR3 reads TGTGCCAGCAGTTGGGGGAGGGGAGTGACTGAAGCTTTCTTT. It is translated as CASSWGRGVTEAFF.

The CDR3 reads CASSLRGRGVHNQPQHF. CDR3 sequence (DNA): TGTGCCAGCAGTTTACGGGGGAGGGGGGTTCACAATCAGCCCCAGCATTTT. The chain couples TRBV27 to TRBJ1-5, with D perhaps TRBD1 (6 bases). The CDR3 runs 17 residues. Germline V gene data show CDR1 as MNHEY and CDR2 as SMNVEV (reference sequence). Trimming took 2 bases from V and 3 from J, leaving 17 bases between them.

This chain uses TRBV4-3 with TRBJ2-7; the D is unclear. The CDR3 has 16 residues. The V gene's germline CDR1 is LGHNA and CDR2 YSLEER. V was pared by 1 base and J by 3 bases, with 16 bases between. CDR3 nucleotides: TGCGCCAGCAGCCAAGGGGTTAGCCTTGCAGACTACGAGCAGTACTTC. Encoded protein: CASSQGVSLADYEQYF.

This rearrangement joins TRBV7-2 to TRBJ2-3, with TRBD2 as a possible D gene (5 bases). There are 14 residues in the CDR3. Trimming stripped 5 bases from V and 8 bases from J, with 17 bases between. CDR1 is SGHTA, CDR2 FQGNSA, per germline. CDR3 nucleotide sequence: TGTGCCAGCAGCCTCAGACTGGAGGCGGGTACGCAGTATTTT. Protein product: CASSLRLEAGTQYF.

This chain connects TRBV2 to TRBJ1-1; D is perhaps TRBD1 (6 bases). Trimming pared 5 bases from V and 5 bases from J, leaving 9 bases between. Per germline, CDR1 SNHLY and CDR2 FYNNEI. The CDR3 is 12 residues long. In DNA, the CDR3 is TGTGCCAGCAGTTCTACAGGGACTGAAGCTTTCTTT. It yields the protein CASSSTGTEAFF.

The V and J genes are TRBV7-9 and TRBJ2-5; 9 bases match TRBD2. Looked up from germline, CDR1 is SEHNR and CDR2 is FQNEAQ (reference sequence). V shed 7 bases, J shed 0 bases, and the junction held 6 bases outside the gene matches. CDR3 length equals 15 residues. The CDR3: CASNPSGTYQETQYF. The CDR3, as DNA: TGTGCCAGCAACCCTAGCGGGACGTACCAAGAGACCCAGTACTTC.

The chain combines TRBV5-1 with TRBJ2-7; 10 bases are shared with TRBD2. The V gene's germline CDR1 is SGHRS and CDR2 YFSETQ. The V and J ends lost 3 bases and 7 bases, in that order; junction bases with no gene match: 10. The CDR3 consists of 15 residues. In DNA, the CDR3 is TGCGCCAGCAGCTCACCCGGGACTAGCGTCCGGGAGCAGTACTTC. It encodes CASSSPGTSVREQYF.